These T cell receptor beta chains were read from a single sample in a study of T cells in Graves' hyperthyroidism and ophthalmopathy. Via MiXCR, TCRdb re-called the multiplex PCR reads, giving one row per CDR3 protein. The sample lists hundreds of thousands of distinct CDR3 sequences, 20% to 25% seen once, with around two thirds in the top ten. Sequenced sample: blood. These receptors all come from a man aged 25 to 45 with Graves' ophthalmopathy. Each CDR3 is given with its conserved first and last residue. Each record gives: D gene, V gene, J gene, clone size, CDR3 protein, CDR3 DNA. D genes are given only for firm matches. Rows give clone size only sometimes, using once, few, many, or a class for an expanded clone.

>.|TRBV6-2/TRBV6-3|TRBJ2-5|many
CASSYPGREQETQYF
TGTGCCAGCAGTTACCCTGGACGGGAACAAGAGACCCAGTACTTC
>TRBD2|TRBV11-2|TRBJ2-7|many
CASSLGAGGREQYF
TGTGCCAGCAGCTTAGGAGCGGGAGGGAGGGAGCAGTACTTC
>.|TRBV9|TRBJ2-7|.
CAIAPFGQGSYEQYF
TGTGCCATCGCACCTTTTGGGCAGGGGTCCTACGAGCAGTACTTC
>.|TRBV4-2|TRBJ1-2|few
CASSQEATNYGYTF
TGTGCCAGCAGCCAAGAGGCTACAAACTATGGCTACACCTTC
>.|TRBV28|TRBJ2-1|many
CASRSLGNEQFF
TGTGCCAGCAGGTCCCTAGGCAATGAGCAGTTCTTC
>TRBD1|TRBV2|TRBJ1-4|many
CASSLTGGGEKLFF
TGTGCCAGCAGTCTGACAGGGGGCGGCGAAAAACTGTTTTTT
>.|TRBV28|TRBJ2-7|many
CASRVSGNYEQYF
TGTGCCAGCAGGGTTAGCGGAAACTACGAGCAGTACTTC
>TRBD1|TRBV18|TRBJ1-6|.
CASSPLRTGQGESPLHF
TGTGCCAGCTCACCCCTAAGGACGGGACAGGGTGAATCACCCCTCCACTTT
>TRBD2|TRBV7-2|TRBJ2-2|.
CASSLARPGTSRGPNTGELFF
TGTGCCAGCAGCTTAGCGAGACCAGGGACTAGCAGAGGCCCGAACACCGGGGAGCTGTTTTTT
>TRBD2|TRBV9|TRBJ2-1|many
CASSSRLAGNTYNEQFF
TGTGCCAGCAGCTCCAGACTAGCGGGAAACACCTACAATGAGCAGTTCTTC
>.|TRBV12-3/TRBV12-4|TRBJ2-2|few
CASSPVIRELFF
TGTGCCAGCAGCCCCGTAATCCGGGAGCTGTTTTTT
>.|TRBV11-2|TRBJ2-1|many
CASSLVWGSAYNEQFF
TGTGCCAGCAGCTTAGTCTGGGGGTCGGCCTACAATGAGCAGTTCTTC
>TRBD1|TRBV30|TRBJ1-1|many
CAWRVPDRMNTEAFF
TGTGCCTGGAGAGTGCCGGACAGGATGAACACTGAAGCTTTCTTT
>.|TRBV2|TRBJ1-4|.
CASSISRAGDNEKLFF
TGTGCCAGCAGTATTAGTCGGGCAGGGGATAATGAAAAACTGTTTTTT
>.|TRBV7-2|TRBJ2-3|.
CASSLSYSSTDTQYF
TGTGCCAGCAGCTTATCTTACAGCAGCACAGATACGCAGTATTTT
>.|TRBV20-1|TRBJ1-2|many
CSARPPLTDVHGYTF
TGCAGTGCTCGACCACCGCTGACAGACGTTCATGGCTACACCTTC
>.|TRBV2|TRBJ2-1|many
CASGVGPGVNEQFF
TGTGCCAGCGGAGTAGGACCGGGGGTAAATGAGCAGTTCTTC
>.|TRBV6-2/TRBV6-3|TRBJ1-1|.
CASSRDTLNTEAFF
TGTGCCAGCAGTCGGGACACCCTGAACACTGAAGCTTTCTTT
>.|TRBV30|TRBJ2-7|.
CAWSRGRGAEQYF
TGTGCCTGGAGTCGGGGACGGGGGGCCGAGCAGTACTTC
>TRBD2|TRBV4-2|TRBJ2-2|few
CASSQLAGGGAGELFF
TGTGCCAGCAGCCAATTAGCGGGAGGAGGGGCCGGGGAGCTGTTTTTT
>.|TRBV24-1|TRBJ1-5|.
CATSPATGSHQPQHF
TGTGCCACCAGCCCCGCAACAGGGTCCCATCAGCCCCAGCATTTT
>.|TRBV20-1|TRBJ2-1|.
CSASPGSNEQFF
TGCAGTGCTAGCCCCGGGAGCAATGAGCAGTTCTTC
>TRBD1|TRBV6-1|TRBJ1-2|few
CASSLDRGYGYTF
TGTGCCAGCAGCTTAGACAGGGGTTATGGCTACACCTTC
>.|TRBV28|TRBJ2-5|few
CASGRTGGETQYF
TGTGCCAGCGGGAGGACGGGCGGGGAGACCCAGTACTTC
>.|TRBV29-1|TRBJ1-5|.
CSVAGSSNQPQHF
TGCAGCGTCGCAGGATCCAGCAATCAGCCCCAGCATTTT
>TRBD1|TRBV27|TRBJ1-3|many
CASSLGTGSGNTIYF
TGTGCCAGCAGTCTCGGGACAGGGAGTGGAAACACCATATATTTT
>.|TRBV20-1|TRBJ1-2|many
CSAGGQRIHYGYTF
TGCAGTGCGGGTGGACAGCGGATCCACTATGGCTACACCTTC
>TRBD2|TRBV12-3/TRBV12-4|TRBJ2-3|.
CASSLRLAGADTQYF
TGTGCCAGCAGTCTGAGACTAGCGGGAGCGGATACGCAGTATTTT
>.|TRBV6-1|TRBJ1-5|.
CASSPIRYSNQPQHF
TGTGCCAGCTCCCCTATACGGTATAGCAATCAGCCCCAGCATTTT
>TRBD1|TRBV27|TRBJ1-2|few
CASSARDSSVDGYTF
TGTGCCAGCAGTGCGCGGGACAGTTCTGTTGATGGCTACACCTTC
>.|TRBV20-1|TRBJ1-6|few
CSASRGLSSYNSPLHF
TGCAGTGCTAGCCGGGGCTTGAGCTCCTATAATTCACCCCTCCACTTT
>.|TRBV30|TRBJ1-3|.
CAWKSNKQGNTIYF
TGTGCCTGGAAAAGTAACAAACAGGGAAACACCATATATTTT
>TRBD1|TRBV7-2|TRBJ1-5|.
CASQGAAGQPQHF
TGTGCCAGCCAGGGGGCGGCAGGTCAGCCCCAGCATTTT
>.|TRBV5-5|TRBJ2-7|few
CASSLAVSQLYEQYF
TGTGCCAGCAGCTTGGCTGTCTCCCAATTGTACGAGCAGTACTTC
>.|TRBV29-1|TRBJ2-7|few
CSVVVDYANYEQYF
TGCAGCGTTGTGGTAGACTACGCTAACTACGAGCAGTACTTC
>.|TRBV28|TRBJ2-4|.
CASSFLSQAGARKNIQYF
TGTGCCAGCAGTTTTCTTTCCCAGGCTGGGGCCCGCAAAAACATTCAGTACTTC
>.|TRBV2|TRBJ1-3|.
CASRWQGLGSSGNTIYF
TGTGCCAGCAGATGGCAGGGTTTGGGGAGCTCTGGAAACACCATATATTTT
>TRBD2|TRBV5-5|TRBJ2-1|.
CASSRGLAGGPGYNEQFF
TGTGCCAGCAGCCGAGGACTAGCGGGAGGCCCGGGTTACAATGAGCAGTTCTTC
>TRBD2|TRBV7-2|TRBJ2-3|.
CASRGSGDTQYF
TGTGCCTCTCGCGGGAGTGGGGATACGCAGTATTTT
>.|TRBV30|TRBJ2-7|many
CAWSLAYEQYF
TGTGCCTGGAGTTTGGCCTACGAGCAGTACTTC
>TRBD2|TRBV7-2|TRBJ2-1|many
CASSLVAAGGARYNEQFF
TGTGCCAGCAGCTTAGTCGCGGCGGGAGGTGCGAGATACAATGAGCAGTTCTTC
>TRBD1|TRBV9|TRBJ2-1|few
CASSVARGLSEQFF
TGTGCCAGCAGCGTAGCCAGGGGGCTAAGCGAGCAGTTCTTC
>.|TRBV18|TRBJ1-6|many
CASSPSREVGSPLHF
TGTGCCAGCTCACCATCGAGGGAAGTCGGTTCACCCCTCCACTTT
>.|TRBV7-9|TRBJ1-4|.
CASSFPDQTSDEKLFF
TGTGCCAGCAGCTTTCCCGATCAAACCTCCGATGAAAAACTGTTTTTT
>.|TRBV6-5|TRBJ2-7|.
CASSYSQWGSYEQYF
TGTGCCAGCAGTTACTCACAGTGGGGATCCTACGAGCAGTACTTC
>.|TRBV28|TRBJ1-1|.
CASNRNTEAFF
TGTGCCAGCAACAGGAACACTGAAGCTTTCTTT